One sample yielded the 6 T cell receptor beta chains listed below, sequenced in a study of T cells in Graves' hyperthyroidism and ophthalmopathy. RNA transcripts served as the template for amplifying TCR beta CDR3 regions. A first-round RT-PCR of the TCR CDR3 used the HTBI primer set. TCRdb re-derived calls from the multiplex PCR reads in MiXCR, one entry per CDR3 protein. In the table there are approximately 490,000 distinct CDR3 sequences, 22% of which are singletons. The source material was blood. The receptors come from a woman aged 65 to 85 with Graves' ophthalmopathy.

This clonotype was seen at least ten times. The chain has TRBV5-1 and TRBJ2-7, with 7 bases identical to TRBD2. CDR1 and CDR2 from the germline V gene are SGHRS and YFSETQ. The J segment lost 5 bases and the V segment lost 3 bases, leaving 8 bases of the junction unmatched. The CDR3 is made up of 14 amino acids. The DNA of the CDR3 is TGCGCCAGCAGCTCCATCGGGACTACCGACGAGCAGTACTTC. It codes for CASSSIGTTDEQYF.

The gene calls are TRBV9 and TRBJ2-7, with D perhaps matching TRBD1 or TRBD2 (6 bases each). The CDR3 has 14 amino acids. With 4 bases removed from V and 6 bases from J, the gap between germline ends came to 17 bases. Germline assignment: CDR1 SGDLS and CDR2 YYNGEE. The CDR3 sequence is CASSPQLRGVEQYF. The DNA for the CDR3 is TGTGCCAGCAGCCCGCAACTAAGGGGGGTCGAGCAGTACTTC.

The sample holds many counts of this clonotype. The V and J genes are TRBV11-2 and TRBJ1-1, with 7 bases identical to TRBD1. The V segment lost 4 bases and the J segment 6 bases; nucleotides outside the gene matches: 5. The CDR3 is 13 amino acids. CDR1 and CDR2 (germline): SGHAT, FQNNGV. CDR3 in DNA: TGTGCCAGCAGCTACACAGGGGTATCTGAAGCTTTCTTT. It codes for CASSYTGVSEAFF.

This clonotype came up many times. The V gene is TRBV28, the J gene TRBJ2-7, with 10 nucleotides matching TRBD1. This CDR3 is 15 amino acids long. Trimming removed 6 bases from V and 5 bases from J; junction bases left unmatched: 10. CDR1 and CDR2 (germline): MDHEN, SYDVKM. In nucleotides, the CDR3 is TGTGCCAGCAGGCATGGGACAGGGGTCTTTCACGAGCAGTACTTC. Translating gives CASRHGTGVFHEQYF.

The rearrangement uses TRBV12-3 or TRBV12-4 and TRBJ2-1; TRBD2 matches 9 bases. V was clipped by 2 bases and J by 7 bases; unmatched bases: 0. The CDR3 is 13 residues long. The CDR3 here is CASSLLAGNEQFF. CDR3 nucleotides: TGTGCCAGCAGTTTACTAGCGGGGAATGAGCAGTTCTTC.

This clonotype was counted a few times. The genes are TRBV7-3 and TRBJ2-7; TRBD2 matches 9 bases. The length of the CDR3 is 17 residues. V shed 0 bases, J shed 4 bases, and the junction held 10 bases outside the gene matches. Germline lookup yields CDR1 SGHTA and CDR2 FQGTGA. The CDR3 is CASSLTTILAGFYEQYF. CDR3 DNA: TGTGCCAGCAGCTTAACCACGATCCTAGCGGGATTTTACGAGCAGTACTTC. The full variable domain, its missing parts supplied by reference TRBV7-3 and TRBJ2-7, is GAGVSQTPSNKVTEKGKYVELRCDPISGHTALYWYRQSLGQGPEFLIYFQGTGAADDSGLPNDRFFAVRPEGSVSTLKIQRTERGDSAVYLCASSLTTILAGFYEQYFGPGTRLTVT.